The next 5 T cell receptor beta chains were all read from a single sample in a study of T cells after yellow fever vaccination. Using its own MiXCR run on the 5' RACE reads, TCRdb lists one record per CDR3 protein. This table has 200,000 to 300,000 distinct CDR3 sequences, about 3.7% appearing once. The sequencing here drew on PBMCs, taken 15 days after the yellow fever booster vaccination. Source of these receptors: a man aged 18-30 years who received the YFV17D yellow fever vaccine.

Many counts were recorded for this clonotype. This chain joins TRBV7-2 and TRBJ2-3; 7 bases are a match to TRBD2. Trimming at V came to 2 bases and at J to 4 bases, leaving 3 bases not matched to a gene. The CDR3 loop spans 14 amino acids. In germline, CDR1 is SGHTA, CDR2 FQGNSA. CDR3 bases: TGTGCCAGCAGCTTATCTGGGGGGGCAGATACGCAGTATTTT. Protein product: CASSLSGGADTQYF.

This clonotype was detected ten times or more. The rearrangement links TRBV7-2 to TRBJ2-1, with 12 bases aligning to TRBD2. V dropped 3 bases and J dropped 5; count of bases not matched to a gene: 5. The CDR3 is 16 residues long. Germline CDR1 and CDR2: SGHTA and FQGNSA. The CDR3 protein is CASSFPSGGVNNEQFF. As DNA, the CDR3 is TGTGCCAGCAGCTTCCCTAGCGGGGGGGTTAACAATGAGCAGTTCTTC.

This clonotype has a handful of counts. This sequence joins TRBV5-1 and TRBJ2-5; TRBD1 is a possible D gene (6 bases). The CDR3 is made up of 15 amino acids. Germline V gene sequence: CDR1 SGHRS, CDR2 YFSETQ. Trimming removed 3 bases at V and 2 bases at J, with 14 bases between. The chain's CDR3 is CASSSGRTVQETQYF. The DNA for the CDR3 is TGCGCCAGCAGCTCCGGACGGACAGTTCAAGAGACCCAGTACTTC.

This clonotype has ten or more counts. The rearrangement uses TRBV7-2 and TRBJ2-7, with TRBD1 identical over 7 bases. Germline trimming cut 5 bases from V and 4 bases from J; bases unmatched to any gene: 11. Per the germline V gene, CDR1 is SGHTA and CDR2 is FQGNSA. This CDR3 is 15 amino acids long. CDR3 in DNA: TGTGCCAGCAGCGAATGGGACAGCCTCTTTTACGAGCAGTACGTC. Protein product: CASSEWDSLFYEQYV.

The sample holds many counts of this clonotype. The chain couples TRBV9 to TRBJ1-6, with unresolved D. V was shortened by 0 bases and J by 9 bases, with 1 base between the two germline ends. CDR1 is SGDLS and CDR2 is YYNGEE in the germline V gene. The CDR3 extends over 11 amino acids. The CDR3 protein is CASSVGSPLHF. The CDR3 DNA follows: TGTGCCAGCAGCGTAGGTTCACCCCTCCACTTT.